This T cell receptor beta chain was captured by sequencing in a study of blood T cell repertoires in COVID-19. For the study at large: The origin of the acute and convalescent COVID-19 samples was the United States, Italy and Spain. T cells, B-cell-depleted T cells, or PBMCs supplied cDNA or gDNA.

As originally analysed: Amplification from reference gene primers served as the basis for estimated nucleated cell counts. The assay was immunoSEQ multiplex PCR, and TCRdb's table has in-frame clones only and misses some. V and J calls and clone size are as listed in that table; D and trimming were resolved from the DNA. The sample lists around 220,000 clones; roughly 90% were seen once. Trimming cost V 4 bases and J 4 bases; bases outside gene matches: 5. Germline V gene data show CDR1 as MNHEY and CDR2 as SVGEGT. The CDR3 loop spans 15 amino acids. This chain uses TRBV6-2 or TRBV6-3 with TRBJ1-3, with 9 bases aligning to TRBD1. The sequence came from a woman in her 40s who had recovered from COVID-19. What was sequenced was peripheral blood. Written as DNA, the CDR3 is TGTGCCAGCAGTTCGACAGGGGGTGGCGGAAACACCATATATTTT. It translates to CASSSTGGGGNTIYF.